The sample holds many counts of the clone carrying this T cell receptor (beta chain). The antigen remains unidentified. V dropped 3 bases and J dropped 6; count of bases not matched to a gene: 8. CDR3 length: 15 amino acids. In germline, CDR1 is SGDLS, CDR2 YYNGEE. These data come from a study of spatial heterogeneity in lung cancer. Study-level information: In raw reads, more than 9.5 appearances on average were recorded for each unique TCR and UMI combination. Study-level findings and limits: Higher tumor mutation counts went along with higher counts of expanded intratumoral alpha and beta TCRs.

The sample's time point: sample taken at primary tumor resection. Donors were over 70 untreated early-stage non-small cell lung cancer patients. The input material, whole RNA from tumor, nontumor lung or frozen PBMC, was sequenced unsorted. TCRdb re-called the 5' RACE reads with MiXCR, one entry per CDR3 protein. The top ten clones hold 7% to 9.5% of a sample with roughly 20,000 distinct CDR3 sequences, around 2.8% of them seen once. The starting material was lung tumor tissue, obtained at surgery. The chain carries TRBV9 and TRBJ2-2; 7 nucleotides align to TRBD2. This sequence was found in a male donor with early-stage non-small cell lung cancer. The CDR3 protein is CASSGTRGLPGELFF. In DNA, the CDR3 is TGTGCCAGCAGCGGGACTAGAGGCCTCCCCGGGGAGCTGTTTTTT.